The TCR beta chain under discussion was sequenced for a study of blood T cell repertoires in COVID-19. The CDR3 has 14 amino acids. Deletions cut 4 bases from V and 8 bases from J, with 17 bases between. Germline lookup yields CDR1 ENHRY and CDR2 SYGVKD. Data came from immunoSEQ multiplex PCR; TCRdb stores just in-frame clones and leaves some out. This table holds just under 150,000 clones, about 89% found once. The chain recombines TRBV10-3 with TRBJ1-1, with D possibly TRBD1 on 5 matching bases. The receptor's source is a man aged 45-65 years who had recovered from COVID-19. The sample taken for sequencing was peripheral blood. The CDR3, as DNA: TGTGCCATCAGTGGGACGGCAGGGATTAACGAAGCTTTCTTT. This codes for CAISGTAGINEAFF.